This T cell receptor beta chain derives from a study of cytomegalovirus exposure and HLA in healthy donors. In regard to this clone: Its target is not known.

PCR primers comprised 60 Vbeta and 13 Jbeta primers. Sequencing used immunoSEQ multiplex PCR; TCRdb keeps in-frame clones, though not all of them. The sample yields 150,000 to 200,000 clones, roughly 80% seen once. Study conclusions and caveats: There were several of the most significant clusters that appeared linked to common viral pathogens in a later analysis. Associated with cytomegalovirus, according to the listing, were around 170 TCR beta chains. A link between a missense DCLRE1C variant and TCR beta V- and J-gene trimming emerged from a later analysis. Indistinguishable V segments such as TRBV6-2 and TRBV6-3 were excluded.

Germline CDR1 GTSNPN, CDR2 SVGIG (reference sequence). The CDR3 has 13 residues. V was clipped by 0 bases and J by 11 bases, with 14 bases between them. Sequencing used PBMCs. The rearrangement links TRBV30 to TRBJ1-3; D call uncertain. This TCR came from a female donor in good health and CMV-seronegative. The CDR3 spells CAWSVQLSVAIYF. CDR3 nucleotide sequence: TGTGCCTGGAGTGTACAGTTATCTGTGGCCATATATTTT.